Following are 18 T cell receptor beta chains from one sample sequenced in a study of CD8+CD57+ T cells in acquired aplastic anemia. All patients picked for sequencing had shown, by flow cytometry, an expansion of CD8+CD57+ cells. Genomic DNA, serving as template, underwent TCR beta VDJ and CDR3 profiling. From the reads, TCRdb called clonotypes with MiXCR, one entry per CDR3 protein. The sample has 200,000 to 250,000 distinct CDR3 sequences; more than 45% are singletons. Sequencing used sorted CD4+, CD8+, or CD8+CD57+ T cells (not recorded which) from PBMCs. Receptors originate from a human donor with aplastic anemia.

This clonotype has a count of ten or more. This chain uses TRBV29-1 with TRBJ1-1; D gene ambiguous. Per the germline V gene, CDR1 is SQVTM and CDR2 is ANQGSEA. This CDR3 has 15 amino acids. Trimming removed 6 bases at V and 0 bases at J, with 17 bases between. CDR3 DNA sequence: TGCAGCGTGGAGGGTACGGGGTTCATGAACACTGAAGCTTTCTTT. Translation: CSVEGTGFMNTEAFF.

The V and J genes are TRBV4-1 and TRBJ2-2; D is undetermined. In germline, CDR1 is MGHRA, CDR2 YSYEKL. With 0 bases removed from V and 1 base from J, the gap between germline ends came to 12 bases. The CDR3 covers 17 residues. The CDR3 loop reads CASSQDVAEMNTGELFF. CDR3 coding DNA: TGCGCCAGCAGCCAAGATGTCGCGGAGATGAACACCGGGGAGCTGTTTTTT.

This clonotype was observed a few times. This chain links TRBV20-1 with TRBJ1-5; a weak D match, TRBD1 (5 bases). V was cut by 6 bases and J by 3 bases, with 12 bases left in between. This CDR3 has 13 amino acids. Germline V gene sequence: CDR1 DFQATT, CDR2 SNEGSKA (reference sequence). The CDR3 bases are TGCAGTGCGCTGGGACCTAACAATCAGCCCCAGCATTTT. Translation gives CSALGPNNQPQHF.

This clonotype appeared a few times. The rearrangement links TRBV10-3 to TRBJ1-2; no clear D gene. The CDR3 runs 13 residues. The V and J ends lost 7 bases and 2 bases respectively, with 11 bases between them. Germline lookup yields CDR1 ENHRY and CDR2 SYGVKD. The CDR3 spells CAINGGLNYGYTF. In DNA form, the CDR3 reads TGTGCCATCAATGGAGGGTTGAACTATGGCTACACCTTC.

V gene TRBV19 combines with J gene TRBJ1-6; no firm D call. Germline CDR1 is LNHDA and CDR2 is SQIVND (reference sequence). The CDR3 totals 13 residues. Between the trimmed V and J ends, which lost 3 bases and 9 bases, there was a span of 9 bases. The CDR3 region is CASSISPGSPLHF. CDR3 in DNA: TGTGCCAGTAGTATTAGTCCTGGTTCACCCCTCCACTTT.

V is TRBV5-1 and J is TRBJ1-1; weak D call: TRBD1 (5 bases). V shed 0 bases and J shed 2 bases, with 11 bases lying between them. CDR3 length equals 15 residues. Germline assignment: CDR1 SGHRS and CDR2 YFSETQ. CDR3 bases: TGCGCCAGCAGCTTGGAAGGCAGGGTAAACACTGAAGCTTTCTTT. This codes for CASSLEGRVNTEAFF. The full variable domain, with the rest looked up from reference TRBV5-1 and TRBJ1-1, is KAGVTQTPRYLIKTRGQQVTLSCSPISGHRSVSWYQQTPGQGLQFLFEYFSETQRNKGNFPGRFSGRQFSNSRSEMNVSTLELGDSALYLCASSLEGRVNTEAFFGQGTRLTVV.

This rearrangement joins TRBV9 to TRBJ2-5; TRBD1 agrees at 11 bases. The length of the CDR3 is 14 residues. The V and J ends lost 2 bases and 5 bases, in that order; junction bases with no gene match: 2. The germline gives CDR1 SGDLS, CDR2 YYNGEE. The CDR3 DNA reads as TGTGCCAGCAGCGTGAGGACAGGGGGCGAGACCCAGTACTTC. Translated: CASSVRTGGETQYF.

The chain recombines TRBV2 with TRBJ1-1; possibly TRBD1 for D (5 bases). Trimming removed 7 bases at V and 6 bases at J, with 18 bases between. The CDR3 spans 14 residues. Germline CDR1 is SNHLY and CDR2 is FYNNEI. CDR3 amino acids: CASTGWQGGSEAFF. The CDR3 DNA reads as TGTGCCAGCACCGGCTGGCAGGGTGGCTCTGAAGCTTTCTTT.

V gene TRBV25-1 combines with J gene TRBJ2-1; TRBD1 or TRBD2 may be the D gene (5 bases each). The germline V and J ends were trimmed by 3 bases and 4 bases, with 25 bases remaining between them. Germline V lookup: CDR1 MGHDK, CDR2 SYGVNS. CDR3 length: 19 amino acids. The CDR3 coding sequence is TGTGCCAGCAGTGATGGAAGGGGAGAGGTATCGGCAGGGTACAATGAGCAGTTCTTC. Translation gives CASSDGRGEVSAGYNEQFF.

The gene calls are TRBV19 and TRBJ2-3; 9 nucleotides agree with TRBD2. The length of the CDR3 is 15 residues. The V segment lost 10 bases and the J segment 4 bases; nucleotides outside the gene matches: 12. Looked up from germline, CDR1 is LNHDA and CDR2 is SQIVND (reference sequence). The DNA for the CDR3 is TGTGCCACCGCAAAAGCGGGGGGTTACTCAGATACGCAGTATTTT. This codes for CATAKAGGYSDTQYF.

In DNA, the CDR3 is TGCAGTGCTAGGAAGGACAGGGTAGAAGGGAATAATTCACCCCTCCACTTT. Translation gives CSARKDRVEGNNSPLHF. This sequence joins TRBV20-1 and TRBJ1-6; 8 bases map to TRBD1. The CDR3 extends over 17 amino acids. With V trimmed by 3 bases and J by 5 bases, 12 bases remained unmatched. Germline V CDR1 and CDR2: DFQATT, SNEGSKA (reference sequence).

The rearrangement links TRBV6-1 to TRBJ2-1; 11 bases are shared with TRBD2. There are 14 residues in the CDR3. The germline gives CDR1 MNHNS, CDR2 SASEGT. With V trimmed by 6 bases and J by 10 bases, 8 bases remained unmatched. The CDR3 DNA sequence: TGTGCCAGCAGCCTGACTAGCGGGAACGGGGAGCAGTTCTTC. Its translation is CASSLTSGNGEQFF.

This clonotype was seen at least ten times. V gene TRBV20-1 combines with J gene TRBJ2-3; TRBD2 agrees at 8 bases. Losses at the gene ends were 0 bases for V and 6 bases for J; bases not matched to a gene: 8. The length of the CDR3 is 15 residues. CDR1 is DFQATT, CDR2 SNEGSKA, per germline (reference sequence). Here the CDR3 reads CSAREREGPRDTQYF. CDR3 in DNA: TGCAGTGCTAGAGAACGGGAGGGCCCCCGGGATACGCAGTATTTT.

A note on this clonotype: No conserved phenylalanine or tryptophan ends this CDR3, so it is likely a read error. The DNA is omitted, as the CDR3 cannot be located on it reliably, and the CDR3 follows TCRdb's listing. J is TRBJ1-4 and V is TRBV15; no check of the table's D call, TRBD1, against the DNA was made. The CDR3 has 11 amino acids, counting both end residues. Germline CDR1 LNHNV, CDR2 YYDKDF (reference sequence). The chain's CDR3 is CATSREGGGAL.

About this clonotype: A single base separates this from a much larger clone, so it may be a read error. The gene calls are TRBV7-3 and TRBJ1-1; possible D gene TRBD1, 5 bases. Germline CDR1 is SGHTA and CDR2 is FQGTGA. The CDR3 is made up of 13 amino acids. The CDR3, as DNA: TGTGCCAGCAGCTTAGGGGGTAAAACTGAAGCTCTCTTT. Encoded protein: CASSLGGKTEALF.

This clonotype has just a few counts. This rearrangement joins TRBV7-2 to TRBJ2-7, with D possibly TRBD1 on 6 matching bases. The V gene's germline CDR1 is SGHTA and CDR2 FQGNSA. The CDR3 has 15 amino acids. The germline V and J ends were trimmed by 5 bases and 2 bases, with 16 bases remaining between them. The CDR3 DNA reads TGTGCCAGCAGCCTAACCGGACAGTTAACCTACGAGCAGTACTTC. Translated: CASSLTGQLTYEQYF.

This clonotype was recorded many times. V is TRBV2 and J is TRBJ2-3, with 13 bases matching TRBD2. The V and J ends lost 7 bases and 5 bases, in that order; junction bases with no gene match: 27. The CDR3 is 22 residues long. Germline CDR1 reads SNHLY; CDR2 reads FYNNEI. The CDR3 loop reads CASNKQLVIWTSGSLSGDTQYF. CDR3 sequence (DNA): TGTGCCAGCAACAAACAATTAGTCATTTGGACTAGCGGGAGCTTATCCGGAGATACGCAGTATTTT.

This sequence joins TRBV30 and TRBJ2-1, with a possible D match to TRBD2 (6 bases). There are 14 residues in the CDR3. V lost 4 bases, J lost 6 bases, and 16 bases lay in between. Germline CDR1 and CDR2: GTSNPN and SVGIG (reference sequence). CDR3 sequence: CAWIGSGLFNEQFF. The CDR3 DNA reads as TGTGCCTGGATAGGGAGCGGGCTGTTCAATGAGCAGTTCTTC.